These T cell receptor beta chains were read from a single sample in a study of identifying expanded T cells in peripheral blood. The repertoire was sequenced with immunoSEQ multiplex PCR; TCRdb's copy has only in-frame clones and lacks some. The sample carries over 65,000 clones, around 90% recorded once. Sequences were obtained from blood. These receptors all come from a person aged 18 to 75 in good health. CDR3s include the opening cysteine and the closing phenylalanine or tryptophan. The D gene is left open where the match is weak. Some rows mark clone size as missing; the rest say once, few, many or name a class of expanded clone.

j_call d_call v_call clone_size cdr3_aa cdr3_nt
TRBJ1-2 - TRBV5-1 - CASSWTVSYGYTF TGCGCCAGCAGCTGGACAGTTAGCTATGGCTACACCTTC
TRBJ1-4 TRBD1 TRBV7-9 once CASSQQGPNEKLFF TGTGCCAGCAGCCAACAGGGGCCTAATGAAAAACTGTTTTTT
TRBJ2-7 - TRBV12-5 - CASGFDQYEQYF TGTGCTAGTGGTTTTGACCAGTACGAGCAGTACTTC
TRBJ2-1 TRBD1 TRBV18 few CASSLTGTGSDEQFF TGTGCCAGCTCACTGACCGGGACAGGGTCGGATGAGCAGTTCTTC
TRBJ2-1 - TRBV19 once CASSIQVEFHEQFF TGTGCCAGTAGTATACAGGTAGAATTTCATGAGCAGTTCTTC
TRBJ1-2 - TRBV27 - CASSLSQANLRGYTF TGTGCCAGCAGTTTATCCCAGGCGAACCTTCGCGGCTACACCTTC
TRBJ2-1 TRBD1 TRBV4-1 - CASSQTGETSNEQFF TGCGCCAGCAGCCAGACAGGGGAAACTAGCAATGAGCAGTTCTTC
TRBJ2-7 TRBD2 TRBV11-3 - CASSPTSGRVYEQYF TGTGCCAGCAGCCCGACTAGCGGGAGAGTTTACGAGCAGTACTTC
TRBJ1-1 - TRBV15 - CATIGSAGAATEAFF TGTGCCACCATTGGCAGCGCGGGGGCAGCAACTGAAGCTTTCTTT
TRBJ1-1 - TRBV19 - CASTPGIVSWNTEAFF TGTGCCAGTACCCCAGGGATAGTCTCGTGGAACACTGAAGCTTTCTTT
TRBJ2-7 - TRBV10-3 - CAIRQGSYEQYF TGTGCCATCAGGCAGGGTTCCTACGAGCAGTACTTC
TRBJ1-2 TRBD1 TRBV27 - CASSLSNEIQGGDYTF TGTGCCAGCAGTTTATCTAATGAGATACAGGGGGGTGACTACACCTTC
TRBJ2-5 - TRBV6-6 - CASSYREGYQETQYF TGTGCCAGCAGTTATCGCGAGGGGTACCAAGAGACCCAGTACTTC
TRBJ2-7 - TRBV18 - CASSPLFSYEQYF TGTGCCAGCTCACCACTTTTCTCCTACGAGCAGTACTTC
TRBJ1-6 - TRBV30 - CAWSVVRGRGNSPLHF TGTGCCTGGAGTGTAGTCAGGGGACGTGGTAATTCACCCCTCCACTTT
TRBJ2-7 TRBD2 TRBV10-1 - CASSDPWTSGSQYEQYF TGCGCCAGCAGTGACCCGTGGACTAGCGGGAGTCAGTACGAGCAGTACTTC
TRBJ2-1 - TRBV11-3 - CASSLLAGLLHEQFF TGTGCCAGCAGCTTATTGGCAGGCCTCCTACATGAGCAGTTCTTC
TRBJ2-5 - TRBV25-1 - CASLEGGQETQYF TGTGCCAGCCTTGAGGGCGGCCAAGAGACCCAGTACTTC
TRBJ1-1 - TRBV5-5 - CASSLEGMNTEAFF TGTGCCAGCAGCTTGGAAGGGATGAACACTGAAGCTTTCTTT
TRBJ2-3 - TRBV27 - CASSLRQGRVDTQYF TGTGCCAGCAGTCTAAGACAGGGGAGGGTAGATACGCAGTATTTT
TRBJ2-7 - TRBV14 once CASSPDRAYEQYF TGTGCCAGCAGCCCGGACCGCGCCTACGAGCAGTACTTC
TRBJ2-7 - TRBV6-5 - CASRKEGASYEQYF TGTGCCAGCAGAAAGGAGGGGGCCTCCTACGAGCAGTACTTC
TRBJ1-4 TRBD1 TRBV7-2 - CASSLVGTGDEKLFF TGTGCCAGCAGCTTAGTGGGGACAGGGGATGAAAAACTGTTTTTT
TRBJ2-3 TRBD2 TRBV5-1 once CASSTGTSGGPTDTQYF TGCGCCAGCAGCACCGGGACTAGCGGGGGGCCCACAGATACGCAGTATTTT
TRBJ2-6 - TRBV18 - CASSPTSGANVLTF TGTGCCAGCTCACCGACATCTGGGGCCAACGTCCTGACTTTC
TRBJ2-6 - TRBV5-1 - CASSLDGWTGGSGANVLTF TGCGCCAGCAGCTTGGATGGTTGGACCGGGGGCTCTGGGGCCAACGTCCTGACTTTC
TRBJ2-1 TRBD2 TRBV5-1 - CASSLGGLAGYNEQFF TGCGCCAGCAGCTTGGGCGGGCTAGCGGGGTACAATGAGCAGTTCTTC
TRBJ1-1 - TRBV5-1 once CASSLAGTPDTEAFF TGCGCCAGCAGCCTGGCCGGGACACCGGACACTGAAGCTTTCTTT
TRBJ1-2 - TRBV10-1 few CASSDRREDRGGYTF TGCGCCAGCAGTGACCGTCGGGAAGACAGAGGGGGCTACACCTTC
TRBJ2-1 - TRBV6-1 once CASSEWVTEHNEQFF TGTGCCAGCAGTGAATGGGTGACAGAACACAATGAGCAGTTCTTC
TRBJ2-2 TRBD1 TRBV19 - CASSVGQGINTGELFF TGTGCCAGTAGTGTCGGACAGGGAATTAACACCGGGGAGCTGTTTTTT
TRBJ2-2 - TRBV4-2 - CASSHRGARRCTGELFF TGTGCCAGCAGCCATAGGGGGGCGAGAAGGTGCACCGGGGAGCTGTTTTTT
TRBJ2-5 TRBD2 TRBV5-1 - CASSLRVGAGEETQYF TGCGCCAGCAGCTTGAGGGTCGGGGCGGGGGAAGAGACCCAGTACTTC
TRBJ1-5 TRBD1 TRBV9 once CASSVGTGRNQPQHF TGTGCCAGCAGCGTCGGGACAGGCCGTAATCAGCCCCAGCATTTT
TRBJ1-3 TRBD1 TRBV7-2 - CASSPLQGGPGNTIYF TGTGCCAGCAGCCCCTTGCAGGGGGGTCCGGGAAACACCATATATTTT
TRBJ1-6 - TRBV9 - CASSAGLSYNSPLHF TGTGCCAGCAGCGCCGGGTTGTCCTATAATTCACCCCTCCACTTT
TRBJ2-6 - TRBV9 - CASSPQGNSGANVLTF TGTGCCAGCAGCCCGCAAGGCAACTCTGGGGCCAACGTCCTGACTTTC
TRBJ1-5 - TRBV27 - CASRSREAGNQPQHF TGTGCCAGCAGGTCAAGGGAGGCGGGCAATCAGCCCCAGCATTTT
TRBJ2-2 TRBD2 TRBV5-4 - CASSLLGGSGPAGELFF TGTGCCAGCAGCTTGCTGGGCGGGAGCGGTCCCGCCGGGGAGCTGTTTTTT
TRBJ1-1 - TRBV2 few CASSPRNVNTEAFF TGTGCCAGCAGCCCACGAAATGTGAACACTGAAGCTTTCTTT